This TCR beta chain came from a study of T cells in Graves' hyperthyroidism and ophthalmopathy. Ophthalmopathy in the patients scored at least 3 on Clinical Activity Score and at least 4 on NOSPECS grade, lasting under 3 months. A roughly 10 ml volume of fresh peripheral blood provided the PBMCs. The CDR3 consists of 16 residues. CDR1 MNHEY and CDR2 SMNVEV come from the germline V gene (reference sequence). V lost 6 bases to trimming and J lost 4 bases; unmatched junction nucleotides: 9. Amplified TCR beta CDR3 regions came from RNA transcripts. The HTBI primer set served for first-round RT-PCR of the TCR CDR3. In TCRdb, the multiplex PCR reads were re-called with MiXCR into one record per CDR3 protein. The sample holds fewer than 450,000 distinct CDR3 sequences, roughly 15% seen once. This clonotype was counted only a few times.

The receptor was isolated from a woman aged 55-70 years with Graves' ophthalmopathy. Sequences were obtained from blood. This rearrangement joins TRBV27 to TRBJ2-2, with 9 positions matching TRBD1. This chain's CDR3 is CASRLTGGAGTGELFF. CDR3 coding DNA: TGTGCCAGCAGACTTACAGGGGGCGCGGGCACCGGGGAGCTGTTTTTT.